This T cell receptor (beta chain) is from a study of cytomegalovirus exposure and HLA in healthy donors. This table comes from immunoSEQ multiplex PCR, and its TCRdb copy is limited to in-frame clones, with some not included. This table holds about 110,000 clones, around nine tenths found once. This CDR3 spans 14 amino acids. In germline, CDR1 is MGHDK, CDR2 SYGVNS. V was cut by 1 base and J by 5 bases, with 11 bases left in between. Sequences were obtained from PBMCs. The sequence derives from a woman between 18 and 29 years old in good health and CMV-seronegative. The V and J genes are TRBV25-1 and TRBJ2-5; D unresolved. The DNA of the CDR3 is TGTGCCAGCAGTGAATCGGGTAGCTGGGAGACCCAGTACTTC. It codes for CASSESGSWETQYF.